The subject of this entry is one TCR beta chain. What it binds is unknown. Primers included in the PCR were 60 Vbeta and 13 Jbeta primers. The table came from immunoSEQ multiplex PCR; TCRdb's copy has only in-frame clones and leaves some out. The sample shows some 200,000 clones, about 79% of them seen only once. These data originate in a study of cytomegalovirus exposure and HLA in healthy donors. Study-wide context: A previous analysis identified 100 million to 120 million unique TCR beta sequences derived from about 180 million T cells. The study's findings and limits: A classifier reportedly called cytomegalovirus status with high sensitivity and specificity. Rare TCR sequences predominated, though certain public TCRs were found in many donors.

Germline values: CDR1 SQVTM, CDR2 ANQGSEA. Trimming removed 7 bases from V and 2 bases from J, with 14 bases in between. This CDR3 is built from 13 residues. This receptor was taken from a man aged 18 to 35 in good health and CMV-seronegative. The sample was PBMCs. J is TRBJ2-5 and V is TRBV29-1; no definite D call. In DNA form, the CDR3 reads TGCAGCGCTGATCTATCCATGCAAGAGACCCAGTACTTC. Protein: CSADLSMQETQYF.